What follows are 17 T cell receptor beta chains derived from one specimen sequenced in a study of blood T cell repertoires in COVID-19 (dated by TCRdb to the early 2020s). The library was made by the immunoSEQ multiplex PCR assay. TCRdb obtained this table from immuneACCESS and retained in-frame rearrangements with V and J assigned. These tables miss some clones; where compared with another copy, unresolved V genes account for less than half of the shortfall, and the remainder is unexplained. The sample table holds about 68,000 clones, of which approximately 80% were seen once. 12% of the sample is held by the ten biggest clonotypes. Sequencing input: peripheral blood. Receptors originate from a human donor in a cohort sampled during active COVID-19.

The chain links TRBV6-5 to TRBJ1-1; no clear D gene. Germline V lookup: CDR1 MNHEY, CDR2 SVGAGI. This CDR3 has 16 amino acids. V was clipped by 1 base and J by 4 bases, with 16 bases between them. CDR3: CASSYFGGKRSTEAFF. For the CDR3, the DNA is TGTGCCAGCAGTTACTTCGGAGGGAAAAGGAGCACTGAAGCTTTCTTT.

The rearrangement links TRBV7-6 to TRBJ2-1; tentative D call: TRBD2 (6 bases). Germline assignment: CDR1 SGHVS and CDR2 FNYEAQ. Trimming pared 1 base from V and 3 bases from J, leaving 10 bases between. The CDR3 is 15 amino acids. The CDR3 loop reads CASSLGGMNYNEQFF. The DNA of the CDR3 is TGTGCCAGCAGCTTAGGCGGGATGAACTACAATGAGCAGTTCTTC.

The chain uses TRBV6-2 or TRBV6-3 and TRBJ2-3, with D tentatively TRBD2 (5 bases). Per germline, CDR1 MNHEY and CDR2 SVGEGT. The CDR3 length is 14 residues. Trimming shortened V by 2 bases and J by 2 bases, and 8 bases separated the two germline ends. DNA of the CDR3: TGTGCCAGCAGTTACCGGGATTACACAGATACGCAGTATTTT. Protein: CASSYRDYTDTQYF.

This clone has only a few counts. V usage is TRBV19 and J usage is TRBJ1-1; 9 bases agree with TRBD1. The length of the CDR3 is 14 residues. Looked up from germline, CDR1 is LNHDA and CDR2 is SQIVND (reference sequence). V was clipped by 6 bases and J by 4 bases; unmatched bases: 6. CDR3 residues: CASRPQGAITEAFF. The CDR3 DNA follows: TGTGCCAGTAGACCACAGGGGGCGATCACTGAAGCTTTCTTT. Based on the CDR3 plus reference TRBV19 and TRBJ1-1, the full variable domain is DGGITQSPKYLFRKEGQNVTLSCEQNLNHDAMYWYRQDPGQGLRLIYYSQIVNDFQKGDIAEGYSVSREKKESFPLTVTSAQKNPTAFYLCASRPQGAITEAFFGQGTRLTVV.

The J gene is TRBJ2-3, the V gene TRBV6-2 or TRBV6-3; D is uncertain. The CDR3 length is 13 residues. Trimming took off 4 bases at V and 3 bases at J, with 8 bases between the two ends. CDR1 is MNHEY and CDR2 is SVGEGT in the germline V gene. CDR3 sequence (DNA): TGTGCCAGCAGTTGGGTCGGGACAGATACGCAGTATTTT. It codes for CASSWVGTDTQYF.

As for this clone: Mismatch with germline at one junction end may stem from a read error. The chain's CDR3 is CAWSVTSGRAGF. DNA for the CDR3: TGTGCCTGGAGTGTAACTTCCGGGAGGGCTGGGTTT. The gene calls are TRBV30 and TRBJ2-3; 8 bases are a match to TRBD2. This CDR3 is 12 amino acids long. Germline CDR1 and CDR2: GTSNPN and SVGIG (reference sequence). Using reference TRBV30 and TRBJ2-3 for the parts outside the CDR3, the full variable domain is SQTIHQWPATLVQPVGSPLSLECTVEGTSNPNLYWYRQAAGRGLQLLFYSVGIGQISSEVPQNLSASRPQDRQFILSSKKLLLSDSGFYLCAWSVTSGRAGFGPGTRLTVL.

The chain combines TRBV4-1 with TRBJ2-6, with 8 bases matching TRBD2. CDR1 MGHRA and CDR2 YSYEKL come from the germline V gene. The CDR3 totals 19 residues. V was pared by 1 base and J by 1 base, with 9 bases of the junction left unmatched. CDR3 DNA sequence: TGCGCCAGCAGCCAAGGGGTCCTGCGGGGGGTGTCTGGGGCCAACGTCCTGACTTTC. Translated: CASSQGVLRGVSGANVLTF.

This clone appeared a few times. The chain uses TRBV3-1 (or the pseudogene TRBV3-2) and TRBJ2-1, with 7 bases fitting TRBD2. The germline CDR1 and CDR2 sequences are LGHDT and YNNKEL (reference sequence). The CDR3 runs 12 residues. Trimming at V came to 4 bases and at J to 9 bases, leaving 3 bases not matched to a gene. CDR3 coding DNA: TGTGCCAGCAGCCTGTCGGGGGGTGAGCAGTTCTTC. This gives the protein CASSLSGGEQFF.

CDR3 region: CASSLVSGFSGNTIYF. In nucleotides, the CDR3 is TGTGCCAGCAGCTTAGTGTCAGGATTCTCTGGAAACACCATATATTTT. This chain links TRBV11-2 with TRBJ1-3; D remains ambiguous. The CDR3 has 16 amino acids. Germline CDR1 and CDR2: SGHAT and FQNNGV. The V and J ends lost 1 base and 0 bases respectively, with 10 bases between them.

The chain combines TRBV9 with TRBJ2-2; the D gene is possibly TRBD2 (6 bases). CDR3 length equals 18 residues. Germline-derived CDR1 and CDR2 are SGDLS and YYNGEE. Trimming took off 2 bases at V and 4 bases at J, with 21 bases between the two ends. The CDR3 nucleotides are TGTGCCAGCAGCGTGAGACTCCGTGGCGGGGATGGCACCGGGGAGCTGTTTTTT. Amino acid sequence: CASSVRLRGGDGTGELFF.

The CDR3 DNA is TGTGCCAGCAGCGTAGATGGTAGCGCGGCCCCCACCGGGGAGCTGTTTTTT. This codes for CASSVDGSAAPTGELFF. The chain joins TRBV9 to TRBJ2-2; perhaps TRBD2 as D (5 bases). From germline, CDR1 is SGDLS and CDR2 YYNGEE. Deletions cut 0 bases from V and 4 bases from J, with 16 bases between. CDR3 size: 17 residues.

The chain couples TRBV2 to TRBJ1-1; D gene ambiguous. CDR3 length: 13 amino acids. CDR1 and CDR2 (germline): SNHLY, FYNNEI. V dropped 4 bases and J dropped 6 bases, with 12 bases sitting between them. The CDR3 loop is CASSAQAGSEAFF. CDR3 nucleotides: TGTGCCAGCAGTGCTCAAGCAGGCTCTGAAGCTTTCTTT. The variable domain in full, completed from reference TRBV2 and TRBJ1-1, reads EPEVTQTPSHQVTQMGQEVILRCVPISNHLYFYWYRQILGQKVEFLVSFYNNEISEKSEIFDDQFSVERPDGSNFTLKIRSTKLEDSAMYFCASSAQAGSEAFFGQGTRLTVV.

This chain links TRBV5-1 with TRBJ2-2; 15 bases align to TRBD2. CDR1 SGHRS and CDR2 YFSETQ come from the germline V gene. J lost 3 bases, V lost 4 bases, and 7 bases had no gene match. The CDR3 length is 18 residues. The CDR3 coding sequence is TGCGCCAGCAGCACCAGGACTAGCGGGAGGGCACACACCGGGGAGCTGTTTTTT. Its protein is CASSTRTSGRAHTGELFF.

V is TRBV7-3 and J is TRBJ2-7; 9 bases agree with TRBD1. CDR3 length: 15 amino acids. Germline assignment: CDR1 SGHTA and CDR2 FQGTGA. V was pared by 5 bases and J by 5 bases, with 10 bases of the junction left unmatched. CDR3 sequence (DNA): TGTGCCAGCAGCCCCACAGGGGGCTTTAGCCACGAGCAGTACTTC. Amino acid sequence: CASSPTGGFSHEQYF.

The chain has TRBV19 and TRBJ1-6, with 10 bases fitting TRBD1. After removal of 5 bases from V and 5 bases from J, the junction contained 6 bases not matched to a gene. CDR1 is LNHDA, CDR2 SQIVND, per germline (reference sequence). The CDR3 consists of 16 residues. CDR3 in amino acids: CASSGRQGANNSPLHF. The CDR3 nucleotides are TGTGCCAGTAGTGGGAGACAGGGGGCTAATAATTCACCCCTCCACTTT.

The chain has TRBV5-8 and TRBJ1-5; TRBD1 matches at 7 bases. The CDR3 is 15 residues long. The germline gives CDR1 SGHTS, CDR2 YDEGEE. V lost 4 bases, J lost 7 bases, and 11 bases stayed unmatched. CDR3: CASSATGFDGQPQHF. In DNA, the CDR3 is TGTGCCAGCAGCGCGACAGGGTTTGATGGACAGCCCCAGCATTTT.

This clone was recorded once. V usage is TRBV11-2 and J usage is TRBJ1-6; the match to TRBD1 covers 8 bases. The CDR3 sequence is 15 residues long. CDR1 SGHAT and CDR2 FQNNGV come from the germline V gene. V lost 3 bases and J lost 8; bases outside the gene matches: 6. The CDR3, as DNA: TGTGCCAGCAGCTTCAGGGGGCGGTTTGATTCACCCCTCCACTTT. Translation gives CASSFRGRFDSPLHF.